What follows are 30 T cell receptor beta chains derived from one specimen sequenced in a study of response to subunit inactivated influenza vaccine. TCRdb re-called the RT-PCR reads with MiXCR, one entry per CDR3 protein. The data hold hundreds of thousands of distinct CDR3 sequences, with 12% observed a single time. The specimen was PBMCs from blood, collected on the day of vaccination. The receptors here all came from a man in his fifties or sixties who received an inactivated influenza vaccine.

This clonotype was detected a few times. V and J are TRBV4-2 and TRBJ1-4; TRBD1 might be the D (5 bases). V shed 1 base and J shed 3 bases, with 9 bases lying between them. The V gene's germline CDR1 is LGHNA and CDR2 YNFKEQ. This CDR3 region has 15 residues. CDR3 nucleotide sequence: TGTGCCAGCAGCCAAGGCCAGGGACCTAATGAAAAACTGTTTTTT. Protein product: CASSQGQGPNEKLFF.

V usage is TRBV27 and J usage is TRBJ2-7, with D perhaps TRBD1 (5 bases). The CDR3 contains 16 residues. V lost 5 bases, J lost 2 bases, and 19 bases lay in between. The germline gives CDR1 MNHEY, CDR2 SMNVEV (reference sequence). CDR3 residues: CASSPLGKAGPYEQYF. CDR3 nucleotide sequence: TGTGCCAGCAGTCCCTTGGGGAAAGCAGGGCCCTACGAGCAGTACTTC.

This clonotype occurred many times. The CDR3 is CASSEAGLAGLEEEQYF. The DNA of the CDR3 is TGTGCCAGCAGTGAAGCGGGACTAGCGGGATTAGAGGAAGAGCAGTACTTC. The J gene is TRBJ2-7, the V gene TRBV6-1; TRBD2 aligns across 13 bases. This CDR3 has 17 residues. The V gene end was trimmed by 0 bases and the J gene end by 7 bases; junction bases not matched to a gene: 9. Germline CDR1 and CDR2: MNHNS and SASEGT.

The rearrangement uses TRBV3-1 and TRBJ1-4; a weak D match, TRBD1 (5 bases). The length of the CDR3 is 15 residues. Germline V gives CDR1 LGHDT, CDR2 YNNKEL (reference sequence). The ends were cut back, 3 bases at V and 2 bases at J, with 10 bases in the middle. In DNA, the CDR3 is TGTGCCAGCAGCCAGGGGTGGGGCACTAATGAAAAACTGTTTTTT. Translation gives CASSQGWGTNEKLFF.

The genes are TRBV6-1 and TRBJ2-3; 9 nucleotides agree with TRBD1. The V and J ends lost 6 bases and 3 bases, in that order; junction bases with no gene match: 13. The V gene's germline CDR1 is MNHNS and CDR2 SASEGT. The CDR3 loop spans 17 amino acids. CDR3 DNA: TGTGCCAGCAGGAGGGGACAGGGCCTTACTTTTACAGATACGCAGTATTTT. It is translated as CASRRGQGLTFTDTQYF.

The chain recombines TRBV12-3 or TRBV12-4 with TRBJ1-2, with D unresolved. The CDR3 sequence is 12 residues long. Trimming cost V 8 bases and J 8 bases, with 15 bases left between them. CDR3 sequence: CASGRSRIGYTF. As DNA, the CDR3 is TGTGCCAGCGGCCGCAGCCGAATAGGCTACACCTTC.

This clonotype was found a few times. The chain recombines TRBV19 with TRBJ2-1, with TRBD1 identical over 10 bases. V was clipped by 1 base and J by 4 bases; unmatched bases: 4. The CDR3 covers 16 residues. In germline, CDR1 is LNHDA, CDR2 SQIVND (reference sequence). Here the CDR3 DNA reads TGTGCCAGTAGTATAGGGGACAGGGGTCGTTACAATGAGCAGTTCTTC. This sequence encodes CASSIGDRGRYNEQFF.

The gene calls are TRBV6-2 or TRBV6-3 and TRBJ2-1; TRBD1 matches 8 bases. The CDR3 is 14 amino acids. The germline V gene has CDR1 MNHEY and CDR2 SVGEGT. Trimming at V came to 9 bases and at J to 4 bases, leaving 8 bases not matched to a gene. The DNA of the CDR3 is TGTGCCAGTAACGCCGGGACAGGATACAATGAGCAGTTCTTC. This codes for CASNAGTGYNEQFF.

V gene TRBV7-9 combines with J gene TRBJ2-3; TRBD2 aligns across 12 bases. In germline, CDR1 is SEHNR, CDR2 FQNEAQ (reference sequence). The CDR3 contains 17 residues. The trim removed 2 bases at V and 5 bases at J, leaving 8 bases unmatched. The CDR3: CASSLLTSGGPGDTQYF. CDR3 sequence (DNA): TGTGCCAGCAGCTTACTCACTAGCGGGGGGCCTGGAGATACGCAGTATTTT.

This clonotype was observed a handful of times. The chain carries TRBV7-2 and TRBJ2-2; D gene uncertain. The V end lost 5 bases, the J end lost 5 bases, and 18 bases lay between the germline ends. CDR3 length: 16 residues. Per germline, CDR1 SGHTA and CDR2 FQGNSA. The CDR3 DNA reads as TGTGCCAGCAGCCTCTTCGGTGGGGTTGGAACCGGGGAGCTGTTTTTT. Encoded protein: CASSLFGGVGTGELFF. Full variable domain (remainder filled in from reference TRBV7-2 and TRBJ2-2): GAGVSQSPSNKVTEKGKDVELRCDPISGHTALYWYRQSLGQGLEFLIYFQGNSAPDKSGLPSDRFSAERTGGSVSTLTIQRTQQEDSAVYLCASSLFGGVGTGELFFGEGSRLTVL.

This clonotype appeared a few times. This chain connects TRBV5-1 to TRBJ2-6; D is undetermined. The CDR3 extends over 15 amino acids. V was clipped by 1 base and J by 1 base, with 6 bases between them. The germline V gene has CDR1 SGHRS and CDR2 YFSETQ. For the CDR3, the DNA is TGCGCCAGCAGCTTGAGGTTGTCTGGGGCCAACGTCCTGACTTTC. Translated: CASSLRLSGANVLTF.

This clonotype was seen many times. The chain has TRBV7-9 and TRBJ2-4; 8 positions match TRBD1. Germline V gene lookup returns CDR1 SEHNR and CDR2 FQNEAQ (reference sequence). Losses at the gene ends were 3 bases for V and 5 bases for J; bases not matched to a gene: 3. This CDR3 spans 14 amino acids. CDR3: CASSLAQGENIQYF. CDR3 coding DNA: TGTGCCAGCAGCTTGGCACAGGGGGAAAACATTCAGTACTTC. Based on the CDR3 plus reference TRBV7-9 and TRBJ2-4, the full variable domain is DTGVSQNPRHKITKRGQNVTFRCDPISEHNRLYWYRQTLGQGPEFLTYFQNEAQLEKSRLLSDRFSAERPKGSFSTLEIQRTEQGDSAMYLCASSLAQGENIQYFGAGTRLSVL.

This clonotype came up a few times. The V call is TRBV20-1, the J call TRBJ2-3, with 7 positions matching TRBD2. The length of the CDR3 is 15 residues. V was clipped by 5 bases and J by 4 bases; unmatched bases: 12. Per germline, CDR1 DFQATT and CDR2 SNEGSKA (reference sequence). DNA of the CDR3: TGCAGTGCTCCCCATCCGCGGGAGTTCGCAGATACGCAGTATTTT. Its translation is CSAPHPREFADTQYF.

The DNA of the CDR3 is TGCGCCAGCAGCTTGGCCGCACGCAACAATGAGCAGTTCTTC. Translated: CASSLAARNNEQFF. The V call is TRBV5-1, the J call TRBJ2-1; D not resolved. Germline V CDR1 and CDR2: SGHRS, YFSETQ. The CDR3 sequence is 14 residues long. V shed 0 bases and J shed 5 bases, with 9 bases lying between them.

The chain recombines TRBV20-1 with TRBJ1-2; TRBD1 matches at 9 bases. The J segment lost 7 bases and the V segment lost 5 bases, leaving 8 bases of the junction unmatched. Germline V lookup: CDR1 DFQATT, CDR2 SNEGSKA (reference sequence). This CDR3 comprises 13 residues. The CDR3 protein is CSAFTGTGTGYTF. The CDR3 coding sequence is TGCAGTGCTTTTACCGGGACAGGGACTGGCTACACCTTC.

J is TRBJ2-1 and V is TRBV5-6, with D possibly being TRBD1 or TRBD2 (5 bases each). The CDR3 runs to 15 residues. CDR1 and CDR2 (germline): SGHDT, YYEEEE. V was trimmed by 0 bases and J by 2 bases, leaving 9 bases between them. The CDR3 DNA reads as TGTGCCAGCAGCTTGGATTGGGACGCCTACAATGAGCAGTTCTTC. The encoded protein is CASSLDWDAYNEQFF.

This clonotype was seen at least ten times. The chain carries TRBV29-1 and TRBJ2-1; a weak D match, TRBD2 (6 bases). The CDR3 contains 15 residues. CDR1 and CDR2 (germline): SQVTM, ANQGSEA. V lost 5 bases and J 6 bases, leaving 20 bases between the germline ends. In DNA, the CDR3 is TGCAGCGTTTTGGGACTCCCACCGAGTCGCAATGAGCAGTTCTTC. Translating it yields CSVLGLPPSRNEQFF.

The chain is built from TRBV5-1 and TRBJ1-3; D may be TRBD1 (6 bases). Per germline, CDR1 SGHRS and CDR2 YFSETQ. V was pared by 4 bases and J by 0 bases, with 14 bases between. The CDR3 runs 16 residues. The CDR3 is CASSPAGASSGNTIYF. The CDR3 DNA is TGCGCCAGCAGCCCCGCGGGGGCGAGCTCTGGAAACACCATATATTTT. Complete variable domain (other parts from reference TRBV5-1 and TRBJ1-3): KAGVTQTPRYLIKTRGQQVTLSCSPISGHRSVSWYQQTPGQGLQFLFEYFSETQRNKGNFPGRFSGRQFSNSRSEMNVSTLELGDSALYLCASSPAGASSGNTIYFGEGSWLTVV.

The sample holds a few counts of this clonotype. The chain carries TRBV20-1 and TRBJ1-2; D remains unclear. V dropped 3 bases and J dropped 2 bases, with 13 bases sitting between them. This CDR3 has 14 residues. Germline V gene sequence: CDR1 DFQATT, CDR2 SNEGSKA (reference sequence). DNA for the CDR3: TGCAGTGCTAGGGAAGGCACGAGGAACTATGGCTACACCTTC. It encodes CSAREGTRNYGYTF.

This clonotype occurred many times. This sequence joins TRBV9 and TRBJ2-5; 13 bases line up with TRBD2. Looked up from germline, CDR1 is SGDLS and CDR2 is YYNGEE. This CDR3 spans 17 amino acids. Trimming cost V 0 bases and J 2 bases; bases outside gene matches: 4. The CDR3 spells CASSVGGLAGTQETQYF. The CDR3 DNA is TGTGCCAGCAGCGTAGGGGGACTAGCGGGGACACAAGAGACCCAGTACTTC.

This clonotype was detected ten times or more. This chain uses TRBV7-8 with TRBJ2-1; 9 positions agree with TRBD2. The trim removed 5 bases at V and 4 bases at J, leaving 9 bases unmatched. The CDR3 covers 16 residues. The germline V gene encodes CDR1 SGHVS and CDR2 FQNEAQ. The CDR3 DNA reads as TGTGCCAGCAGCCAAGAGAGCGGGGGGATTTACAATGAGCAGTTCTTC. Translating it yields CASSQESGGIYNEQFF.

This chain connects TRBV20-1 to TRBJ2-1; TRBD1 or TRBD2 may be the D gene (6 bases each). This CDR3 is built from 14 residues. Trimming took off 3 bases at V and 12 bases at J, with 21 bases between the two ends. Germline lookup yields CDR1 DFQATT and CDR2 SNEGSKA (reference sequence). The CDR3 DNA sequence: TGCAGTGCTAGTGAGGGGGGTTCGGTGGATGTGCAGTTCTTC. Translation gives CSASEGGSVDVQFF.

This clonotype was counted a few times. The chain has TRBV7-9 and TRBJ1-2; unclear D gene. The CDR3 runs 12 residues. Germline V gene data show CDR1 as SEHNR and CDR2 as FQNEAQ (reference sequence). The V and J ends lost 7 bases and 4 bases respectively, with 10 bases between them. For the CDR3, the DNA is TGTGCCAGCACGGTAGGACCCTATGGCTACACCTTC. Its translation: CASTVGPYGYTF.

The chain combines TRBV6-2 or TRBV6-3 with TRBJ2-7, with 8 bases aligning to TRBD1. The CDR3 is made up of 16 amino acids. V shed 2 bases, J shed 4 bases, and the junction held 10 bases outside the gene matches. Germline V lookup: CDR1 MNHEY, CDR2 SVGEGT. CDR3 sequence: CASSYPPQGAWYEQYF. CDR3 coding DNA: TGTGCCAGCAGTTACCCCCCGCAGGGGGCTTGGTACGAGCAGTACTTC.

The V and J genes are TRBV24-1 and TRBJ2-3, with TRBD2 matching 9 bases. The ends lost 7 bases at V and 15 bases at J; junction bases unmatched: 7. Germline CDR1 and CDR2: KGHDR and SFDVKD. The CDR3 is 11 amino acids. CDR3: CATSQAGGQYF. CDR3 bases: TGTGCCACCAGCCAAGCGGGAGGCCAATATTTT.

The chain links TRBV21-1 to TRBJ2-5; the DNA was not used to check the table's D call, TRBD1. TRBV21-1 is deemed a pseudogene. This CDR3 is 14 amino acids long. The CDR3 reads CASSKALGRGPPDF. CDR3 coding DNA: TGTGCCAGCAGCAAAGCGCTGGGCCGGGGCCCGCCTGACTTC.

This clonotype appeared a few times. J is TRBJ2-7 and V is TRBV20-1; TRBD1 matches at 9 bases. Looked up from germline, CDR1 is DFQATT and CDR2 is SNEGSKA (reference sequence). The V and J ends lost 3 bases and 6 bases, in that order; junction bases with no gene match: 6. CDR3 length equals 13 residues. CDR3 nucleotides: TGCAGTGCTAGGGACAGGGGAGGATCCGAGCAGTACTTC. This translates into CSARDRGGSEQYF.

At least ten counts were recorded for this clonotype. The V and J genes are TRBV5-6 and TRBJ1-4; D uncertain. Germline V CDR1 and CDR2: SGHDT, YYEEEE. The CDR3 length is 16 residues. Deletions cut 0 bases from V and 0 bases from J, with 9 bases between. CDR3 loop: CASSLGRRATNEKLFF. CDR3 coding DNA: TGTGCCAGCAGCTTGGGACGGCGTGCAACTAATGAAAAACTGTTTTTT.

The genes are TRBV6-2 or TRBV6-3 and TRBJ2-7; 9 nucleotides line up with TRBD1. The germline V gene has CDR1 MNHEY and CDR2 SVGEGT. Losses at the gene ends were 6 bases for V and 6 bases for J; bases not matched to a gene: 0. The CDR3 length is 11 residues. CDR3: CASRDRGEQYF. The CDR3 region has the DNA TGTGCCAGCAGGGACAGGGGCGAGCAGTACTTC.

This clonotype has only a few counts. J is TRBJ2-2 and V is TRBV9; no clear D. Per germline, CDR1 SGDLS and CDR2 YYNGEE. The CDR3 runs 13 residues. V lost 1 base and J 3 bases, leaving 4 bases between the germline ends. CDR3 in DNA: TGTGCCAGCAGCGTACCCCACACCGGGGAGCTGTTTTTT. Translation: CASSVPHTGELFF.